The T cell receptor beta chain described here comes from a study of blood T cell repertoires in COVID-19. Overall study context: Samples representing acute and convalescent COVID-19 were sourced from the United States, Italy and Spain.

Per the original data handling: Reference gene primer amplification in the assay estimated nucleated cell counts. Profiling relied on immunoSEQ multiplex PCR, and the TCRdb table lists in-frame clones only, not all of them. V and J calls and clone size are those listed in that table; D and trimming were worked out from the DNA. The table records 130,000 or so clones, 65% to 90% of them present only once. The sequencing sample was made of peripheral blood. This TCR was sampled from a human donor in a cohort sampled during active COVID-19.

CDR3 DNA: TGTGCCACCAGTGACACTAGGAGCACTGAAGCTTTCTTT. This gives the protein CATSDTRSTEAFF. The rearrangement links TRBV24-1 to TRBJ1-1; no clear D. The CDR3 is made up of 13 amino acids. The V gene's germline CDR1 is KGHDR and CDR2 SFDVKD. The germline V and J ends were trimmed by 4 bases and 4 bases, with 9 bases remaining between them.